This T cell receptor beta chain comes out of a study of identical twins. Study-wide points: Rather than following the same donors, the conclusions depended on cross-sectional statistical analysis.

The CDR3 extends over 13 amino acids. V dropped 5 bases and J dropped 11 bases, with 18 bases sitting between them. Germline loops: CDR1 SGHTA, CDR2 FQGNSA. To note about this clonotype: Antigen unknown.

With template switching, a universal primer site was added, and the cDNA carried unique molecular identifiers. TCRdb re-called the 5' RACE reads with MiXCR, one entry per CDR3 protein. The sample carries approximately 500,000 distinct CDR3 sequences, approximately 24% recorded once. This same sample was also taken into another study, of T cells expressing NK-cell markers.

This chain joins TRBV7-2 and TRBJ1-1; possible D gene TRBD1, 6 bases. Input material: CD4+ T cells sorted from blood. This TCR came from a young woman in good health. The CDR3 DNA reads TGTGCCAGCAGCATCAGACAGGATGGCCGGGCTTTCTTT. The encoded protein is CASSIRQDGRAFF.